The table lists the clone carrying this TCR beta chain with a count of one. The data were obtained in a study of T cell changes during pregnancy in multiple sclerosis. J gave up 4 bases and V 7 bases, and 3 bases lay outside the gene matches. The CDR3 totals 12 residues. Germline CDR1 is SEHNR and CDR2 is FQNEAQ (reference sequence). Repertoires were generated with immunoSEQ multiplex PCR, while TCRdb's copy carries only in-frame clones and drops some. The sample carries 35,000 to 55,000 clones, around 92% recorded once. This chain joins TRBV7-9 and TRBJ2-7, with TRBD2 matching over 8 bases. This receptor was obtained from a female donor with multiple sclerosis, enrolled in a pregnancy study. The material sequenced was CD4+ T cells from peripheral blood mononuclear cells, taken in the third trimester of pregnancy. The CDR3 nucleotides are TGTGCCAGCACTACTAGCGGATACGAGCAGTACTTC. Translating gives CASTTSGYEQYF.